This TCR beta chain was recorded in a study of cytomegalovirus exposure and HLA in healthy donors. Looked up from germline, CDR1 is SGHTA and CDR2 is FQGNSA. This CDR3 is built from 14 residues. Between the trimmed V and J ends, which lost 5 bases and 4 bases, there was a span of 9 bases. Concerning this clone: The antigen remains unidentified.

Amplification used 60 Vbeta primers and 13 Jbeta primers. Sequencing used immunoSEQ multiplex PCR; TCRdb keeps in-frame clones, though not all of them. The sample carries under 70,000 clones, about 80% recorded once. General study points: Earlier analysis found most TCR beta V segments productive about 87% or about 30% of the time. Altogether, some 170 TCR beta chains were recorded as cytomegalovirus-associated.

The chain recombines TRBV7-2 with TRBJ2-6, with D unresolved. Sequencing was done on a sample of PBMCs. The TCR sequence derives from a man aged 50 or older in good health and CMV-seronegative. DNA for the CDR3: TGTGCCAGCAGCCCCAACTTAGGGGCCAACGTCCTGACTTTC. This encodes CASSPNLGANVLTF. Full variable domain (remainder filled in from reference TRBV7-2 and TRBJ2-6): GAGVSQSPSNKVTEKGKDVELRCDPISGHTALYWYRQSLGQGLEFLIYFQGNSAPDKSGLPSDRFSAERTGGSVSTLTIQRTQQEDSAVYLCASSPNLGANVLTFGAGSRLTVL.